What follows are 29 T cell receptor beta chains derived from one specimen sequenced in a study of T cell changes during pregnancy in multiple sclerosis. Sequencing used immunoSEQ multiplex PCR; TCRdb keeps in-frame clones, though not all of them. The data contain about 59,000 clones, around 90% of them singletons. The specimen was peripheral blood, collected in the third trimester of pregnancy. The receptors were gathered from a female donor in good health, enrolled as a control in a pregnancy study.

The CDR3 loop is CASSGFPGVQKQAFF. Here the CDR3 DNA reads TGCGCCAGCAGCGGGTTTCCAGGGGTCCAGAAACAAGCTTTCTTT. This chain uses TRBV5-1 with TRBJ1-1; possible D gene TRBD1, 6 bases. This CDR3 has 15 residues. Trimming cost V 4 bases and J 9 bases, with 22 bases left between them. Per germline, CDR1 SGHRS and CDR2 YFSETQ.

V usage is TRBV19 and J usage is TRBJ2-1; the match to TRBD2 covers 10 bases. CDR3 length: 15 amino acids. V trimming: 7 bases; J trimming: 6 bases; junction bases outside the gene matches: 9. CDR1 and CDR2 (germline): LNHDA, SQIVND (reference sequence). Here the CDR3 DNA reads TGTGCCAGTACCTTAGCGGGGGGACGTCTCAATGAGCAGTTCTTC. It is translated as CASTLAGGRLNEQFF.

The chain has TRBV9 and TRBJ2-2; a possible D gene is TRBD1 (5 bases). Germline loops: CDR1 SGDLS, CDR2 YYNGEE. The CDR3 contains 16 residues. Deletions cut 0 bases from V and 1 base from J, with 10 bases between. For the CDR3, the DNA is TGTGCCAGCAGCGTAGGAGGACAAAAGAACACCGGGGAGCTGTTTTTT. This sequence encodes CASSVGGQKNTGELFF.

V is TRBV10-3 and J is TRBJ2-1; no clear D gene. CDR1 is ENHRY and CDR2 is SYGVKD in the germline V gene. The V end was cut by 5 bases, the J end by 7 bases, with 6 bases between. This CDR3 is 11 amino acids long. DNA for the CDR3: TGTGCCATCAGTACCGGGAATGAGCAGTTCTTC. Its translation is CAISTGNEQFF.

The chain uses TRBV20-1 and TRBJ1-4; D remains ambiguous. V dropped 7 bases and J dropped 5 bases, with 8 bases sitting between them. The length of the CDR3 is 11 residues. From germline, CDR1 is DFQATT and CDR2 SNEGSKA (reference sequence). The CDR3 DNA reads TGCAGTGGAGTGGTAAATGAAAAACTGTTTTTT. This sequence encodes CSGVVNEKLFF.

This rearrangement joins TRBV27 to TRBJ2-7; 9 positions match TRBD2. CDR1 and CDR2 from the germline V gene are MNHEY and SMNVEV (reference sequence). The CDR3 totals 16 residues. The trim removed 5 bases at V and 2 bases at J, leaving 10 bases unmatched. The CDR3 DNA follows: TGTGCCAGCAGTACCCAAGCGGGAGGCAGACCCTACGAGCAGTACTTC. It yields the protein CASSTQAGGRPYEQYF.

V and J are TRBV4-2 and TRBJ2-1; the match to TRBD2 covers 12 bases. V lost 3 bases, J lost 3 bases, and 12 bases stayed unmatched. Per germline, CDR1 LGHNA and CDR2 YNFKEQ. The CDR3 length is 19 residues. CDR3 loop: CASSHQSPSGRVLYNEQFF. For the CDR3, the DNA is TGTGCCAGCAGCCATCAAAGCCCTAGCGGGAGGGTCCTCTACAATGAGCAGTTCTTC.

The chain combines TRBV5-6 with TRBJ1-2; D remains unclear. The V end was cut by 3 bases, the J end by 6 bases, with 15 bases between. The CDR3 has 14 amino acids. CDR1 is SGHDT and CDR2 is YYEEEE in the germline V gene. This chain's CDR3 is CASSSDLTPNGYTF. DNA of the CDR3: TGTGCCAGCAGCTCCGACTTGACCCCGAATGGCTACACCTTC.

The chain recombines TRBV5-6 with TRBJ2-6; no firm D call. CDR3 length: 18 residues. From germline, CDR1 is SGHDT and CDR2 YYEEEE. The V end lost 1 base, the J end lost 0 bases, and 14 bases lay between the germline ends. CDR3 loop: CASSLSIRSSSGANVLTF. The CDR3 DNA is TGTGCCAGCAGCTTGTCAATAAGATCCAGCTCTGGGGCCAACGTCCTGACTTTC.

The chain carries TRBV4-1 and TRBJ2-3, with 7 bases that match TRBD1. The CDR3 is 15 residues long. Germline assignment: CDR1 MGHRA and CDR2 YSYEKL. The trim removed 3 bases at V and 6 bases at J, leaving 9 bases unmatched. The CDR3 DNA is TGCGCCAGCAGCCATGTCAGGGGGAGTTCGGATACGCAGTATTTT. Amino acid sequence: CASSHVRGSSDTQYF.

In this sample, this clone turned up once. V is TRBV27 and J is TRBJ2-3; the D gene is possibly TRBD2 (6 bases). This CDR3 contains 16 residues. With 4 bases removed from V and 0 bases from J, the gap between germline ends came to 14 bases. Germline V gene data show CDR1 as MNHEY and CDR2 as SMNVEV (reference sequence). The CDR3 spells CASSYEGGTSTDTQYF. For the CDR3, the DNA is TGTGCCAGCAGTTATGAGGGCGGGACTAGCACAGATACGCAGTATTTT.

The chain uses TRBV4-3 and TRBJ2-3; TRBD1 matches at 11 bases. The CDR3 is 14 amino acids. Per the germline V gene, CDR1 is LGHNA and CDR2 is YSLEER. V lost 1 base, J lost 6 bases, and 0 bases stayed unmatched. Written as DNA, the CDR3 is TGCGCCAGCAGCCAAGGGGACAGGGGGGATACGCAGTATTTT. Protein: CASSQGDRGDTQYF.

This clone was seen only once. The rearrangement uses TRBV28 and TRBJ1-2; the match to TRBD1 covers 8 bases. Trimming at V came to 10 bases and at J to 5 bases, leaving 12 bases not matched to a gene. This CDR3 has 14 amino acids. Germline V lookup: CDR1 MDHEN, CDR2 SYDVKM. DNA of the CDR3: TGTGCCACCCAACCCCGGGACAGGAGTTATGGCTACACCTTC. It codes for CATQPRDRSYGYTF.

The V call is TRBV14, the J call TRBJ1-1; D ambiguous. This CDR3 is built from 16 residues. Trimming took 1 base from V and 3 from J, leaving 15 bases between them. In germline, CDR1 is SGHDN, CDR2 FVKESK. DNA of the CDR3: TGTGCCAGCAGCCAAGTAGGAGGAGGGCTATACACTGAAGCTTTCTTT. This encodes CASSQVGGGLYTEAFF.

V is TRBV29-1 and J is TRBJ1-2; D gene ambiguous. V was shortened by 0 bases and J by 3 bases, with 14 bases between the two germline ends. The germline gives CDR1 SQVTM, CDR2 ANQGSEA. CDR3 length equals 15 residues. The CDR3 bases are TGCAGCGTTGAAGACCCCGCGGGAAGCCACTATGGCTACACCTTC. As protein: CSVEDPAGSHYGYTF.

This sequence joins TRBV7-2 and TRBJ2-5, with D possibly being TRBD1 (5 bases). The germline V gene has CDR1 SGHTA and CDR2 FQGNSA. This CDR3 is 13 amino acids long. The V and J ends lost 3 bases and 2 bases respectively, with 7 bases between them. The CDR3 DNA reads TGTGCCAGCAGCTTGCAGGGACAAGAGACCCAGTACTTC. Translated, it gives CASSLQGQETQYF.

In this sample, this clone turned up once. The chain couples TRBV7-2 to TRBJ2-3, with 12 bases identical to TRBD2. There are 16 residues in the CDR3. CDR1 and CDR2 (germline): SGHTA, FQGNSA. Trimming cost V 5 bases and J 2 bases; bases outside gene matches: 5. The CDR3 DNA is TGTGCCAGCAGCCCTACTAGCGGGGGGATCACAGATACGCAGTATTTT. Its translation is CASSPTSGGITDTQYF.

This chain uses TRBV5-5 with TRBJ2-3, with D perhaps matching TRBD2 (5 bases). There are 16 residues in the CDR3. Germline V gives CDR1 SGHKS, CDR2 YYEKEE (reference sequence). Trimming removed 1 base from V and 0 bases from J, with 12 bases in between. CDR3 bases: TGTGCCAGCAGCTTGATGGGGAGACCAAGCACAGATACGCAGTATTTT. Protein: CASSLMGRPSTDTQYF.

The CDR3 nucleotides are TGTGCCAGCAGTTACCTCCAGACCTACGAGCAGTACTTC. Translating it yields CASSYLQTYEQYF. The chain combines TRBV6-6 with TRBJ2-7, with D unresolved. V shed 2 bases and J shed 2 bases, with 7 bases lying between them. The CDR3 runs to 13 residues. Germline lookup yields CDR1 MNHNY and CDR2 SVGAGI (reference sequence).

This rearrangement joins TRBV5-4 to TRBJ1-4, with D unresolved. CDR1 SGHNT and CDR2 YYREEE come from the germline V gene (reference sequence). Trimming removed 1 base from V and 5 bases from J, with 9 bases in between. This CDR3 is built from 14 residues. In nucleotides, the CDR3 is TGTGCCAGCAGCTTGAACGCAGTAAATGAAAAACTGTTTTTT. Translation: CASSLNAVNEKLFF.

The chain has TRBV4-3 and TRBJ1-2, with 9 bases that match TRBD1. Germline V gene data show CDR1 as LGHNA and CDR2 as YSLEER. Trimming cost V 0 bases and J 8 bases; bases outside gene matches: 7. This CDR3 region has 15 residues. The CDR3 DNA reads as TGCGCCAGCAGCCAAGAAGGACAGGGGATCGGAGGCTACACCTTC. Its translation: CASSQEGQGIGGYTF.

The CDR3 here is CASSLGQVTNYGYTF. The CDR3 nucleotides read TGTGCCAGCAGCTTAGGACAGGTTACCAACTATGGCTACACCTTC. The V gene is TRBV11-2, the J gene TRBJ1-2, with a possible D match to TRBD1 (6 bases). This CDR3 region has 15 residues. Trimming took 1 base from V and 2 from J, leaving 11 bases between them. Germline CDR1 and CDR2: SGHAT and FQNNGV. Together with reference TRBV11-2 and TRBJ1-2, the CDR3 gives the full variable domain: EAGVAQSPRYKIIEKRQSVAFWCNPISGHATLYWYQQILGQGPKLLIQFQNNGVVDDSQLPKDRFSAERLKGVDSTLKIQPAKLEDSAVYLCASSLGQVTNYGYTFGSGTRLTVV.

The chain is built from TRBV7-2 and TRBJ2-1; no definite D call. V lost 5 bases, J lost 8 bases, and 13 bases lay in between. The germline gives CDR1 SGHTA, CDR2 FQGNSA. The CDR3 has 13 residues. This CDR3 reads CASSARNLDEQFF. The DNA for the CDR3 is TGTGCCAGCAGCGCCCGGAATCTAGATGAGCAGTTCTTC.

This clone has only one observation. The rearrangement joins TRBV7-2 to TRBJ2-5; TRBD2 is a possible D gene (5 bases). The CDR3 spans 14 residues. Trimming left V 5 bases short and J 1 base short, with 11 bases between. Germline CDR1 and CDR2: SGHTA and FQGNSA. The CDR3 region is CASSPVGGQETQYF. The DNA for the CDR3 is TGTGCCAGCAGCCCGGTCGGAGGCCAAGAGACCCAGTACTTC. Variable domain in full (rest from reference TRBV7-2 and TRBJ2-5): GAGVSQSPSNKVTEKGKDVELRCDPISGHTALYWYRQSLGQGLEFLIYFQGNSAPDKSGLPSDRFSAERTGGSVSTLTIQRTQQEDSAVYLCASSPVGGQETQYFGPGTRLLVL.

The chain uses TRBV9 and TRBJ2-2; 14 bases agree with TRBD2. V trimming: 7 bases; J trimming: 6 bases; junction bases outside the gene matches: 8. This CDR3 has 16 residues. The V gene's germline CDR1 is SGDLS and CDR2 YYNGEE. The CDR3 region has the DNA TGTGCCAGCGGCGGGACTAGCGGGAGATGGGCCGGGGAGCTGTTTTTT. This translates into CASGGTSGRWAGELFF.

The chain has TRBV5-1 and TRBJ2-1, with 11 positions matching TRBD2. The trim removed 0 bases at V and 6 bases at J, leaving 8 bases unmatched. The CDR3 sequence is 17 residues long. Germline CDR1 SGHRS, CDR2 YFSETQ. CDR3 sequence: CASSLAPLAGGLNEQFF. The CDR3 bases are TGCGCCAGCAGCTTGGCCCCCCTAGCGGGAGGACTCAATGAGCAGTTCTTC.

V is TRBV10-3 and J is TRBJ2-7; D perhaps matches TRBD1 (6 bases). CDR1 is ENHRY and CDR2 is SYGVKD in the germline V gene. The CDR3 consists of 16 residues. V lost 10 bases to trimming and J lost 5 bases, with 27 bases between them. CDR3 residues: CASLPAGGTSPDEQYF. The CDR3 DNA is TGTGCCAGTCTCCCGGCTGGGGGCACCTCTCCGGACGAGCAGTACTTC.

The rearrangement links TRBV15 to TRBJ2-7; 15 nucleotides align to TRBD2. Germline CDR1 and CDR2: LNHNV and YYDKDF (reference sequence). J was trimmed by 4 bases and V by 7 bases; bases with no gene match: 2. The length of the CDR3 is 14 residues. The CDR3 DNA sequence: TGTGCCACCATCGGACTAGCGGGAGGGTACGAGCAGTACTTC. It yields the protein CATIGLAGGYEQYF.

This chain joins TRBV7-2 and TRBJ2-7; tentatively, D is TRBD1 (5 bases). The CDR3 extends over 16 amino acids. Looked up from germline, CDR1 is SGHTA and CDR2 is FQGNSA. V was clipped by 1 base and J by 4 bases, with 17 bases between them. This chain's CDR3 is CASSLVAAGSHYEQYF. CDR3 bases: TGTGCCAGCAGCTTAGTTGCAGCAGGGTCACATTACGAGCAGTACTTC. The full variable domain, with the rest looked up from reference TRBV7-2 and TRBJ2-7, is GAGVSQSPSNKVTEKGKDVELRCDPISGHTALYWYRQSLGQGLEFLIYFQGNSAPDKSGLPSDRFSAERTGGSVSTLTIQRTQQEDSAVYLCASSLVAAGSHYEQYFGPGTRLTVT.